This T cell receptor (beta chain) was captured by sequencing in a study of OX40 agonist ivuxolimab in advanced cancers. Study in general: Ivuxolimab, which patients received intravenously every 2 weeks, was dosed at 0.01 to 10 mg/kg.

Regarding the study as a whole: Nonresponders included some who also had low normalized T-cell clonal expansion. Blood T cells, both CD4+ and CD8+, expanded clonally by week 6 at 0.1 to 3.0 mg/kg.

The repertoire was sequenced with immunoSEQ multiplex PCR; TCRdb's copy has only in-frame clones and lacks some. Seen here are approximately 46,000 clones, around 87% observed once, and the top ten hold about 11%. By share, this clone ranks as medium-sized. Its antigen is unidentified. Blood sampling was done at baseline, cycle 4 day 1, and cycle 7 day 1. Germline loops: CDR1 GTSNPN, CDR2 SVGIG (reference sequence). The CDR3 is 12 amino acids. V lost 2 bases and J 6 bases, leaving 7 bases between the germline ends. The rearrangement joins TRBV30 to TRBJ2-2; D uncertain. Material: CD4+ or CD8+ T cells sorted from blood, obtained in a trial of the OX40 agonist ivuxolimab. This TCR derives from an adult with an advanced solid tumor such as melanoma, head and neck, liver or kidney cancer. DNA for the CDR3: TGTGCCTGGAGTCCGTTCCCCGGGGAGCTGTTTTTT. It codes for CAWSPFPGELFF. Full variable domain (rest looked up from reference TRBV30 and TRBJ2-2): SQTIHQWPATLVQPVGSPLSLECTVEGTSNPNLYWYRQAAGRGLQLLFYSVGIGQISSEVPQNLSASRPQDRQFILSSKKLLLSDSGFYLCAWSPFPGELFFGEGSRLTVL.